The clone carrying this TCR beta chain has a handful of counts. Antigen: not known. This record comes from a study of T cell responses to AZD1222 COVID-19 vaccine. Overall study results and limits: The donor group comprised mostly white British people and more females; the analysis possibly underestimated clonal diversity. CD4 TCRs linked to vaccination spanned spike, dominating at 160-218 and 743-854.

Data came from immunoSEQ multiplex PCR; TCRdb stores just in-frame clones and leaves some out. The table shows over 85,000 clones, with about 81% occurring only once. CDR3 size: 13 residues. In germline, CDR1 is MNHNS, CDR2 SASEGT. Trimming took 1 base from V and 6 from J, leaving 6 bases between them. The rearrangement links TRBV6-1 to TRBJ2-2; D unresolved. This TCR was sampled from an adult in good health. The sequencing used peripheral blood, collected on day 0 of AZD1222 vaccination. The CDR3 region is CASSEGRPGELFF. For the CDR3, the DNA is TGTGCCAGCAGTGAAGGACGGCCCGGGGAGCTGTTTTTT.